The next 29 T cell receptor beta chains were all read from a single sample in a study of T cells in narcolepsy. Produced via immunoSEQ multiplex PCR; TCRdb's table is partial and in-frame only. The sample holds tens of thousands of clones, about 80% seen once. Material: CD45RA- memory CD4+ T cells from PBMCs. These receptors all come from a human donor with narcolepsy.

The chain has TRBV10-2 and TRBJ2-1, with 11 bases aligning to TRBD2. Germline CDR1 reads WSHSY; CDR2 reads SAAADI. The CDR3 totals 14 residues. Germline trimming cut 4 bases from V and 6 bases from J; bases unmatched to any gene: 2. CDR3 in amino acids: CASSVAGGRNEQFF. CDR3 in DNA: TGCGCCAGCAGTGTAGCGGGGGGGCGCAATGAGCAGTTCTTC.

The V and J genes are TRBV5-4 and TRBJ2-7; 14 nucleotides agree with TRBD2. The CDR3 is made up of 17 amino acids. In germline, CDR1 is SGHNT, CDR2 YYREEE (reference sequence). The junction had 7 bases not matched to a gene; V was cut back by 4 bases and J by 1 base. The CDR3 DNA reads TGTGCCAGCAGCCCGGGACTAGCGGGGGAGGTTTCCTACGAGCAGTACTTC. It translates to CASSPGLAGEVSYEQYF.

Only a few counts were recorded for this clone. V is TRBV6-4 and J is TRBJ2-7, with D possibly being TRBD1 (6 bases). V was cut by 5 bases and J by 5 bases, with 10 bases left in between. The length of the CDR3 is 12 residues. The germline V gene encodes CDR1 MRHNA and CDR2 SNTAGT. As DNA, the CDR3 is TGTGCCAGCAGTACAGGGTGGCACGAGCAGTACTTC. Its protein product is CASSTGWHEQYF.

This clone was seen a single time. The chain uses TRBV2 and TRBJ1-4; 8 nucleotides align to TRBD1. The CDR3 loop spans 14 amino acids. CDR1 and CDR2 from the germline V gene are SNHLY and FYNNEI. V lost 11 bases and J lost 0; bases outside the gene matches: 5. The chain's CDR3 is CAGGTGATNEKLFF. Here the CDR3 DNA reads TGTGCCGGCGGGACAGGCGCAACTAATGAAAAACTGTTTTTT. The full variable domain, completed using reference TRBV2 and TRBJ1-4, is EPEVTQTPSHQVTQMGQEVILRCVPISNHLYFYWYRQILGQKVEFLVSFYNNEISEKSEIFDDQFSVERPDGSNFTLKIRSTKLEDSAMYFCAGGTGATNEKLFFGSGTQLSVL.

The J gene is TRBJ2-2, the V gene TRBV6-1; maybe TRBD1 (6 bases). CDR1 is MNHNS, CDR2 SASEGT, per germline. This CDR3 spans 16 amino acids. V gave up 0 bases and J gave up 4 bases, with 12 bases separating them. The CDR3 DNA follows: TGTGCCAGCAGTGAAGCGCGGAGGACAGTCACCGGGGAGCTGTTTTTT. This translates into CASSEARRTVTGELFF.

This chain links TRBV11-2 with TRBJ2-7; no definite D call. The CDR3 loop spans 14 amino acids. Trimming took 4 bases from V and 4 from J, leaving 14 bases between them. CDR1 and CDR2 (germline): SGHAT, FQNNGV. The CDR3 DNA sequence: TGTGCCAGCAGCTCCCTGGGTCCCTATTACGAGCAGTACTTC. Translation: CASSSLGPYYEQYF.

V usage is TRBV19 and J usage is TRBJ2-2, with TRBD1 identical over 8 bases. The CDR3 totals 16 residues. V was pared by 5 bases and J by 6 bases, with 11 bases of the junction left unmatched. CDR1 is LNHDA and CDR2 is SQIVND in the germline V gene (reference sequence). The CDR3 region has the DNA TGTGCCAGTAGTTTCGGACAGGGTAATGTAGCCGGGGAGCTGTTTTTT. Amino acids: CASSFGQGNVAGELFF. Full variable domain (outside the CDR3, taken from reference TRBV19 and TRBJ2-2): DGGITQSPKYLFRKEGQNVTLSCEQNLNHDAMYWYRQDPGQGLRLIYYSQIVNDFQKGDIAEGYSVSREKKESFPLTVTSAQKNPTAFYLCASSFGQGNVAGELFFGEGSRLTVL.

CDR3 region: CASSESGGGKETQYF. DNA for the CDR3: TGCGCCAGCAGTGAGTCAGGGGGGGGTAAGGAGACCCAGTACTTC. The J gene is TRBJ2-5, the V gene TRBV10-1; D perhaps matches TRBD2 (7 bases). There are 15 residues in the CDR3. Trimming left V 0 bases short and J 5 bases short, with 13 bases between. Germline V lookup: CDR1 WNHNN, CDR2 SYGVQD (reference sequence).

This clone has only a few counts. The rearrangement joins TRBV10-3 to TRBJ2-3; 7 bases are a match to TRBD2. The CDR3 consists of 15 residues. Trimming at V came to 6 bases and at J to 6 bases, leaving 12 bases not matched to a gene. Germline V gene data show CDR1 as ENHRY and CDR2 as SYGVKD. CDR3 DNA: TGTGCCATCAGAGTACTAGCGATTTCTGGCGATACGCAGTATTTT. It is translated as CAIRVLAISGDTQYF.

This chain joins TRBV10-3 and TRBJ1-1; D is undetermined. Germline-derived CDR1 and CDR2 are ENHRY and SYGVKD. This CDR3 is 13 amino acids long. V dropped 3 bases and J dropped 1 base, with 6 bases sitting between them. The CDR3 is CAISERKNTEAFF. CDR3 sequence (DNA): TGTGCCATCAGTGAAAGGAAGAACACTGAAGCTTTCTTT.

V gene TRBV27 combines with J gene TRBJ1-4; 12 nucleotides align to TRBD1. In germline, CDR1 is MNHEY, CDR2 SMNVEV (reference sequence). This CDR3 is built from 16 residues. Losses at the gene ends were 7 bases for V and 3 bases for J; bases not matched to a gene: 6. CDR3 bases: TGTGCCAGCACCCGGGACAGGGGGCAAGCTAATGAAAAACTGTTTTTT. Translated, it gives CASTRDRGQANEKLFF.

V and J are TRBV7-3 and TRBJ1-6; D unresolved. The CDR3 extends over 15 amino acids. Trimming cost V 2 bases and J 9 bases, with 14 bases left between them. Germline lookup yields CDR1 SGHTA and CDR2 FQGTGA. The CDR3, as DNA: TGTGCCAGCAGCTTAGTTCCTGCGAGGACTTCACCCCTCCACTTT. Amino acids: CASSLVPARTSPLHF. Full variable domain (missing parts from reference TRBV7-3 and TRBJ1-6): GAGVSQTPSNKVTEKGKYVELRCDPISGHTALYWYRQSLGQGPEFLIYFQGTGAADDSGLPNDRFFAVRPEGSVSTLKIQRTERGDSAVYLCASSLVPARTSPLHFGNGTRLTVT.

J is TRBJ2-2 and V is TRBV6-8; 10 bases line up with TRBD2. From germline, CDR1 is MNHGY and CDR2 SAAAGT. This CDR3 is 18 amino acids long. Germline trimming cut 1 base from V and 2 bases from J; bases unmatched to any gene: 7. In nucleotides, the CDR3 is TGTGCCAGCAGTTACTTAGCGGGGGGTCCTATTAACACCGGGGAGCTGTTTTTT. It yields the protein CASSYLAGGPINTGELFF.

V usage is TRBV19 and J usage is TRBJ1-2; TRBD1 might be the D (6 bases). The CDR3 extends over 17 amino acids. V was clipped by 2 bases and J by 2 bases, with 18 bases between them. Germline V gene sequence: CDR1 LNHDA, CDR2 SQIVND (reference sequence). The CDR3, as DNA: TGTGCCAGTAGTATACTGAGGGCCGGGGGCCCCAACTATGGCTACACCTTC. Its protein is CASSILRAGGPNYGYTF.

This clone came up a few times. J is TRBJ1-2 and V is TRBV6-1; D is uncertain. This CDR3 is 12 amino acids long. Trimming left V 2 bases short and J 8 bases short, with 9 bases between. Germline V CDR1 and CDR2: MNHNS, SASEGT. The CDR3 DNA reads TGTGCCAGCAGTGAACTAGGGTCGGGCTACACCTTC. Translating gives CASSELGSGYTF.

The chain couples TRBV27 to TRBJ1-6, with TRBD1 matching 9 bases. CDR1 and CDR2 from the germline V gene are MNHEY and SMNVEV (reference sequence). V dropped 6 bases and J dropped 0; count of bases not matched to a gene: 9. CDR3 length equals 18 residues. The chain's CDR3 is CASSSDRGRHSYNSPLHF. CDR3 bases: TGTGCCAGCAGCTCCGACAGGGGGAGACACTCCTATAATTCACCCCTCCACTTT.

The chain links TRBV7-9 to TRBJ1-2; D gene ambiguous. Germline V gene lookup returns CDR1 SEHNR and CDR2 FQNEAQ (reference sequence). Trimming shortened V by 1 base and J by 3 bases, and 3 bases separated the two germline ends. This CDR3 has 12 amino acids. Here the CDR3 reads CASSLGDYGYTF. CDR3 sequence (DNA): TGTGCCAGCAGCTTAGGGGACTATGGCTACACCTTC.

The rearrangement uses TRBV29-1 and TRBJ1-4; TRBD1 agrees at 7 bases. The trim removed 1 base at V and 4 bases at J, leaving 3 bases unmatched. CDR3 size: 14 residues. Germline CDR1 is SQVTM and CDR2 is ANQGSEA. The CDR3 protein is CSVEGTGDNEKLFF. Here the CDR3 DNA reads TGCAGCGTTGAAGGGACAGGCGATAATGAAAAACTGTTTTTT.

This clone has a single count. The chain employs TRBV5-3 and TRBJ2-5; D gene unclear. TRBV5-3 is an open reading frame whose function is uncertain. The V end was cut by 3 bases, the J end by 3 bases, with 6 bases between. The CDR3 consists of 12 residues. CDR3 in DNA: TGTGCCAGAAGCTACTTGGAAGAGACCCAGTACTTC. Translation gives CARSYLEETQYF.

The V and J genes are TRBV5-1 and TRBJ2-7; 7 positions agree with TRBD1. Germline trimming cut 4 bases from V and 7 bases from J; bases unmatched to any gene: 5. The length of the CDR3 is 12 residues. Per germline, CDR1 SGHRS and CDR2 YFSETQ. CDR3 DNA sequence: TGCGCCAGCAGCAAGGGGGCGAGAGAGCAGTACTTC. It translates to CASSKGAREQYF.

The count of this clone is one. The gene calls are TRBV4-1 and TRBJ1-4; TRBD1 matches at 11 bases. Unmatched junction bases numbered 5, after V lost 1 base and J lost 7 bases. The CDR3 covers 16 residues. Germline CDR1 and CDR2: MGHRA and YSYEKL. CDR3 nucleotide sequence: TGCGCCAGCAGCCAAGTGGGACAGGGGGGAGGTGAAAAACTGTTTTTT. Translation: CASSQVGQGGGEKLFF.

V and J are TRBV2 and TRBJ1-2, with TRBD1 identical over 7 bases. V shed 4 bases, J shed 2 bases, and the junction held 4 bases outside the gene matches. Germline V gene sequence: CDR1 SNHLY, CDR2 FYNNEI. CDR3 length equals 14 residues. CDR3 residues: CASSAGQLNYGYTF. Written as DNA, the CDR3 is TGTGCCAGCAGTGCGGGACAGCTAAACTATGGCTACACCTTC.

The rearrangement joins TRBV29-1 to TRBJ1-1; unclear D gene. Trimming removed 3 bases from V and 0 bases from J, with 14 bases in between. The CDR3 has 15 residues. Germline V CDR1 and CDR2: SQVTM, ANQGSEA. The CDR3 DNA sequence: TGCAGCGTTGATGGAGGCAAGCTCATGAACACTGAAGCTTTCTTT. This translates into CSVDGGKLMNTEAFF.

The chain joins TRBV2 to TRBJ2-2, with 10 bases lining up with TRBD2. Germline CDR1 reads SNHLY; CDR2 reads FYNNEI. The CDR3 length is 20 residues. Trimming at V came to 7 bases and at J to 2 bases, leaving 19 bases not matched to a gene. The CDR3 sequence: CASTRGSRASGGYNTGELFF. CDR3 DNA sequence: TGTGCCAGCACACGTGGGTCCAGGGCTAGCGGGGGCTATAACACCGGGGAGCTGTTTTTT. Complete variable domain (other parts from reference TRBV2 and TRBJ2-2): EPEVTQTPSHQVTQMGQEVILRCVPISNHLYFYWYRQILGQKVEFLVSFYNNEISEKSEIFDDQFSVERPDGSNFTLKIRSTKLEDSAMYFCASTRGSRASGGYNTGELFFGEGSRLTVL.

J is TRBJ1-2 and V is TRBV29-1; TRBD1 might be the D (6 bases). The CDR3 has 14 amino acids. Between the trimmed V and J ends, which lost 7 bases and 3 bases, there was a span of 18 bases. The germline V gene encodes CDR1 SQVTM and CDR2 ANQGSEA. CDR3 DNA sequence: TGCAGCGCGCCTGGGGGGGCCCGAGACTATGGCTACACCTTC. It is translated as CSAPGGARDYGYTF.

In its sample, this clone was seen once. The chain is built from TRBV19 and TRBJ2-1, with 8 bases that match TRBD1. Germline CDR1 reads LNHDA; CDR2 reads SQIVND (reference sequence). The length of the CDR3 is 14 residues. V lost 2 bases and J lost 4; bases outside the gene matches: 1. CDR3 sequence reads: CASSIQGAYNEQFF. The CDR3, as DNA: TGTGCCAGTAGTATACAGGGGGCTTACAATGAGCAGTTCTTC.

CDR3 loop: CASAANGQGNYEQYF. The CDR3 DNA is TGTGCTAGTGCTGCTAATGGACAGGGAAACTACGAGCAGTACTTC. The chain carries TRBV12-5 and TRBJ2-5, with TRBD1 matching 8 bases. The DNA matches TRBJ2-7 better at its end, which makes the J call doubtful. The germline CDR1 and CDR2 sequences are LGHNT and FRNRAP. The CDR3 has 15 residues.

Here the CDR3 DNA reads TGCGCCAGCAGCCAAGTTGCGGGGGGGCCTGGAGATACGCAGTATTTT. It translates to CASSQVAGGPGDTQYF. The V call is TRBV4-3, the J call TRBJ2-3, with 9 bases fitting TRBD2. After removal of 1 base from V and 5 bases from J, the junction contained 7 bases not matched to a gene. Per the germline V gene, CDR1 is LGHNA and CDR2 is YSLEER. The CDR3 has 16 amino acids.

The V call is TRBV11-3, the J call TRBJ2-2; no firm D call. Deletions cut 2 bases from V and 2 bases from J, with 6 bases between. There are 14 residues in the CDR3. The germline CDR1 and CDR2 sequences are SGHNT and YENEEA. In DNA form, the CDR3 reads TGTGCCAGCAGCTTATCGACTAACACCGGGGAGCTGTTTTTT. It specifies CASSLSTNTGELFF.